Listed below are T cell receptor beta chains from one sample, sequenced in a study of cytomegalovirus exposure and HLA in healthy donors. Using immunoSEQ multiplex PCR, the repertoire was profiled, and TCRdb retains in-frame clones only, with some absent. The sample data list tens of thousands of clones. The sequencing sample was made of PBMCs. Every receptor here comes from a man aged 40-49 years in good health and CMV-seronegative. The CDR3 runs from the conserved cysteine through the conserved F or W. Fields, in order: V gene, D gene, J gene, CDR3 DNA, CDR3 protein. D genes are given only for firm matches.

V gene: TRBV4-2; D gene: TRBD1; J gene: TRBJ2-4; CDR3 DNA: TGTGCCAGCAGCCTAGGACAGGGGGGCCACGAAGGAAACATTCAGTACTTC; CDR3 protein: CASSLGQGGHEGNIQYF
V gene: TRBV7-7; D gene: NA; J gene: TRBJ2-1; CDR3 DNA: TGTGCTAGCAGCCTCGGACTGAGCAATGAGCAGTTCTTC; CDR3 protein: CASSLGLSNEQFF
V gene: TRBV6-1; D gene: NA; J gene: TRBJ2-7; CDR3 DNA: TGTGCCAGCAGTCCTACAGGGTCCTACGAGCAGTACTTC; CDR3 protein: CASSPTGSYEQYF
V gene: TRBV19; D gene: NA; J gene: TRBJ1-6; CDR3 DNA: TGTGCCAGTAGTATTTCTCAGGGCGACTCACCCCTCCACTTT; CDR3 protein: CASSISQGDSPLHF
V gene: TRBV6-6; D gene: TRBD1; J gene: TRBJ1-2; CDR3 DNA: TGTGCCAGCAGTTTGGGGACAGGCTATGGCTACACCTTC; CDR3 protein: CASSLGTGYGYTF
V gene: TRBV4-2; D gene: NA; J gene: TRBJ1-2; CDR3 DNA: TGTGCCAGCAGCCAAGAGGTACAGGGCCCCTATGGCTACACCTTC; CDR3 protein: CASSQEVQGPYGYTF
V gene: TRBV6-4; D gene: TRBD1; J gene: TRBJ2-3; CDR3 DNA: TGTGCCAGCAGTAAAGAGAGGACAGGGGGCGCAGATACGCAGTATTTT; CDR3 protein: CASSKERTGGADTQYF
V gene: TRBV6-4; D gene: NA; J gene: TRBJ2-3; CDR3 DNA: TGTGCCAGCAGTGACGGGGGGACTAGCACAGATACGCAGTATTTT; CDR3 protein: CASSDGGTSTDTQYF
V gene: TRBV7-9; D gene: NA; J gene: TRBJ1-1; CDR3 DNA: TGTGCCAGCGGCACTACCCCAGGGCAGGCTTTCTTT; CDR3 protein: CASGTTPGQAFF
V gene: TRBV5-6; D gene: NA; J gene: TRBJ1-5; CDR3 DNA: TGTGCCAGCAGCTTCGGAGGGGTGTACTATAGCAATCAGCCCCAGCATTTT; CDR3 protein: CASSFGGVYYSNQPQHF
V gene: TRBV6-1; D gene: NA; J gene: TRBJ1-6; CDR3 DNA: TGTGCCAGCAGGGGGCTCAATCCGAATTCACCCCTCCACTTT; CDR3 protein: CASRGLNPNSPLHF
V gene: TRBV27; D gene: NA; J gene: TRBJ1-1; CDR3 DNA: TGTGCCAGCAGTTTATTCGAGGCCGGGAACACTGAAGCTTTCTTT; CDR3 protein: CASSLFEAGNTEAFF
V gene: TRBV30; D gene: TRBD2; J gene: TRBJ2-3; CDR3 DNA: TGTGCCTGGAGCGACGGAGGACGGGGGGGAAGGGATACGCAGTATTTT; CDR3 protein: CAWSDGGRGGRDTQYF
V gene: TRBV30; D gene: NA; J gene: TRBJ1-5; CDR3 DNA: TGTGCCTGGAGTGTATTGGGGGCTCAGCCCCAGCATTTT; CDR3 protein: CAWSVLGAQPQHF
V gene: TRBV5-1; D gene: TRBD1; J gene: TRBJ1-4; CDR3 DNA: TGCGCCAGCAGCTCTGGACAGGGCCCTTGGGAACTGTTTTTT; CDR3 protein: CASSSGQGPWELFF
V gene: TRBV7-2; D gene: TRBD1; J gene: TRBJ2-1; CDR3 DNA: TGTGCCAGCAGCCCCTCCCCTCGCCGACAGGGGGCGGGCGATGAGCAGTTCTTC; CDR3 protein: CASSPSPRRQGAGDEQFF
V gene: TRBV5-1; D gene: TRBD1; J gene: TRBJ2-1; CDR3 DNA: TGCGCCAGCAGTTCGGACAGGGAAGGTGAGCAGTTCTTC; CDR3 protein: CASSSDREGEQFF
V gene: TRBV19; D gene: NA; J gene: TRBJ1-1; CDR3 DNA: TGTGCCAGTAACCCCCGGGTAGGGAACACTGAAGCTTTCTTT; CDR3 protein: CASNPRVGNTEAFF
V gene: TRBV7-9; D gene: NA; J gene: TRBJ1-2; CDR3 DNA: TGTGCCCTCCGGCCAGGACTATATGGCTACACCTTC; CDR3 protein: CALRPGLYGYTF
V gene: TRBV10-3; D gene: TRBD1; J gene: TRBJ1-4; CDR3 DNA: TGTGCCATCAGTGAGGGGTCAAACAGGGGCCCTGCAACTAATGAAAAACTGTTTTTT; CDR3 protein: CAISEGSNRGPATNEKLFF
V gene: TRBV7-2; D gene: NA; J gene: TRBJ1-5; CDR3 DNA: TGTGCCAGCAGCTTAGTTCAACGGTTCGGAGAGCCCCAGCATTTT; CDR3 protein: CASSLVQRFGEPQHF
V gene: TRBV19; D gene: TRBD2; J gene: TRBJ2-7; CDR3 DNA: TGTGCCAGTAGTTCGGGGACTAGCGGGGGGCCCATCTACGAGCAGTACTTC; CDR3 protein: CASSSGTSGGPIYEQYF
V gene: TRBV7-6; D gene: TRBD1; J gene: TRBJ2-3; CDR3 DNA: TGTGCCAGCAGCTTAGCGGGAACAGGGGATAGGACAGATACGCAGTATTTT; CDR3 protein: CASSLAGTGDRTDTQYF
V gene: TRBV6-4; D gene: TRBD2; J gene: TRBJ2-3; CDR3 DNA: TGTGCCAGCAGTGAAGGCGGGGGAAGCACAGATACGCAGTATTTT; CDR3 protein: CASSEGGGSTDTQYF
V gene: TRBV2; D gene: TRBD1; J gene: TRBJ1-6; CDR3 DNA: TGTGCCAGCAATCCACAGGGGGTAGGGTCACCCCTCCACTTT; CDR3 protein: CASNPQGVGSPLHF
V gene: TRBV4-1; D gene: NA; J gene: TRBJ2-5; CDR3 DNA: TGCGCCAGCAGCCAAGTTATAGGGGTTGAGACCCAGTACTTC; CDR3 protein: CASSQVIGVETQYF
V gene: TRBV5-4; D gene: NA; J gene: TRBJ2-2; CDR3 DNA: TGTGCCAGCAGCTCGGGCGGGGTCGCCGGGGAGCTGTTTTTT; CDR3 protein: CASSSGGVAGELFF
V gene: TRBV28; D gene: TRBD2; J gene: TRBJ2-3; CDR3 DNA: TGTGCCAGCAGTCCGCCTACTAGCGGGGGGAAACATACGCAGTATTTT; CDR3 protein: CASSPPTSGGKHTQYF
V gene: TRBV4-1; D gene: NA; J gene: TRBJ1-1; CDR3 DNA: TGCGCCAGCAGCCAAGTGGGCACGAACACTGAAGCTTTCTTT; CDR3 protein: CASSQVGTNTEAFF
V gene: TRBV28; D gene: NA; J gene: TRBJ1-1; CDR3 DNA: TGTGCCAGCAATCGCGGACAGTTGAACACTGAAGCTTTCTTT; CDR3 protein: CASNRGQLNTEAFF
V gene: TRBV30; D gene: TRBD1; J gene: TRBJ1-2; CDR3 DNA: TGTGCCTGGAGTGTAAGGCAGGGGGCTAGGTATGGCTACACCTTC; CDR3 protein: CAWSVRQGARYGYTF
V gene: TRBV5-4; D gene: TRBD2; J gene: TRBJ2-1; CDR3 DNA: TGTGCCAGCAGCCAAGGACTAGCGGAGTACAATGAGCAGTTCTTC; CDR3 protein: CASSQGLAEYNEQFF
V gene: TRBV6-5; D gene: TRBD2; J gene: TRBJ2-1; CDR3 DNA: TGTGCCAGCAGTTATACCCTAGCGGGGGGTAACAATGAGCAGTTCTTC; CDR3 protein: CASSYTLAGGNNEQFF
V gene: TRBV4-1; D gene: TRBD1; J gene: TRBJ1-6; CDR3 DNA: TGCGCCAGCAGCCAGGGACAGGGAGGGAATTCACCCCTCCACTTT; CDR3 protein: CASSQGQGGNSPLHF
V gene: TRBV4-1; D gene: NA; J gene: TRBJ1-1; CDR3 DNA: TGCGCCAGCAGCCACATGAACACTGAAGCTTTCTTT; CDR3 protein: CASSHMNTEAFF